Listed here is a single TCR beta chain. V shed 4 bases and J 0 bases; nucleotides not matched to a gene: 12. CDR1 LGHNA and CDR2 YNFKEQ come from the germline V gene. This CDR3 contains 18 residues. The method was immunoSEQ multiplex PCR; TCRdb's version includes in-frame clones alone and lacks a portion of them. The sample includes around 79,000 clones, about 91% of them seen just once. This entry belongs to a study of technical replicates of blood from several donors. The specimen was T cells isolated from PBMCs. The receptor was isolated from a human donor in good health. The chain links TRBV4-2 to TRBJ1-5; TRBD1 agrees at 7 bases. The CDR3 DNA follows: TGTGCCAGCAGCCCCACAGGGGTCAACTTTAATAGCAATCAGCCCCAGCATTTT. Translation gives CASSPTGVNFNSNQPQHF.